Each of the 13 T cell receptor beta chains below was sequenced from the same sample in a study of cytomegalovirus exposure and HLA in healthy donors. The PCR had 60 Vbeta and 13 Jbeta primers. Some clones are missing from TCRdb's copy, which holds only in-frame ones; the method was immunoSEQ multiplex PCR. Among 150,000 to 200,000 clones, 80% to 85% were seen once, and the ten largest hold over 1.5%. The specimen sequenced was PBMCs. These receptors were collected from a man aged 45 to 65 in good health and CMV-seronegative.

This sequence joins TRBV15 and TRBJ1-3, with unresolved D. V was trimmed by 5 bases and J by 2 bases, leaving 13 bases between them. The length of the CDR3 is 15 residues. Germline values: CDR1 LNHNV, CDR2 YYDKDF (reference sequence). CDR3 region: CATSAQAGTGNTIYF. The CDR3 region has the DNA TGTGCCACCAGCGCCCAAGCGGGGACTGGAAACACCATATATTTT.

Points on this clone: Germline and junction disagree at one end, which may indicate a read error. The chain combines TRBV7-9 with TRBJ1-4, with a weak D call TRBD1 (6 bases). From germline, CDR1 is SEHNR and CDR2 FQNEAQ (reference sequence). The CDR3 spans 17 residues. The CDR3 region has the DNA TGTTCCAGCAGCTTAGGTTCGGGGGGGGCAAATGGTGAAAAACTGTTTTTT. It is translated as CSSSLGSGGANGEKLFF.

The rearrangement links TRBV28 to TRBJ1-3; D might be TRBD1 (5 bases). The CDR3 has 17 residues. CDR1 is MDHEN, CDR2 SYDVKM, per germline. The ends were cut back, 5 bases at V and 4 bases at J, with 21 bases in the middle. This chain's CDR3 is CASSPRGWSGTGNTIYF. The CDR3 region has the DNA TGTGCCAGCAGTCCCCGAGGGTGGAGCGGGACCGGAAACACCATATATTTT.

This clone was seen more than once but under ten times. DNA of the CDR3: TGTGCCAGCAGTGGTACGGGAGGCGGAAGCACAGATACGCAGTATTTT. Amino acids: CASSGTGGGSTDTQYF. This chain uses TRBV6-1 with TRBJ2-3, with 7 bases fitting TRBD2. V was clipped by 4 bases and J by 0 bases; unmatched bases: 7. CDR1 is MNHNS and CDR2 is SASEGT in the germline V gene. This CDR3 is built from 16 residues.

V and J are TRBV19 and TRBJ1-5; 7 bases agree with TRBD1. The CDR3 consists of 16 residues. Germline trimming cut 5 bases from V and 0 bases from J; bases unmatched to any gene: 7. Germline V gives CDR1 LNHDA, CDR2 SQIVND (reference sequence). In DNA, the CDR3 is TGTGCCAGTAGTTCTCTGACAGGGATTAGCAATCAGCCCCAGCATTTT. This gives the protein CASSSLTGISNQPQHF.

This chain links TRBV30 with TRBJ1-4, with a weak D call TRBD1 (5 bases). The V gene's germline CDR1 is GTSNPN and CDR2 SVGIG (reference sequence). The CDR3 spans 14 residues. V was cut by 4 bases and J by 5 bases, with 14 bases left in between. The CDR3, as DNA: TGTGCCTGGAATCTCCAGGGAGGGAATGAAAAACTGTTTTTT. This codes for CAWNLQGGNEKLFF.

J is TRBJ1-2 and V is TRBV14; D is uncertain. In germline, CDR1 is SGHDN, CDR2 FVKESK. The length of the CDR3 is 12 residues. The V end lost 0 bases, the J end lost 7 bases, and 6 bases lay between the germline ends. CDR3 in DNA: TGTGCCAGCAGCCAAGACTCTCCTGGCTACACCTTC. Its protein is CASSQDSPGYTF.

On this clone itself: This sample includes further DNA sequences coding for the same CDR3. The genes are TRBV5-4 and TRBJ2-7; possible D gene TRBD2, 6 bases. The V end lost 2 bases, the J end lost 0 bases, and 6 bases lay between the germline ends. CDR3 size: 13 residues. The germline V gene encodes CDR1 SGHNT and CDR2 YYREEE (reference sequence). The DNA of the CDR3 is TGTGCCAGCAGCTTAGCGGGCTCCTACGAGCAGTACTTC. Translated, it gives CASSLAGSYEQYF.

The chain combines TRBV4-2 with TRBJ2-3; weak D call: TRBD2 (5 bases). Germline V gene sequence: CDR1 LGHNA, CDR2 YNFKEQ. CDR3 length: 15 residues. Deletions cut 0 bases from V and 0 bases from J, with 7 bases between. The CDR3 is CASSQEAASTDTQYF. The CDR3 DNA sequence: TGTGCCAGCAGCCAAGAAGCGGCCAGCACAGATACGCAGTATTTT.

This chain links TRBV7-3 with TRBJ1-1, with 9 bases fitting TRBD1. Trimming cost V 5 bases and J 6 bases; bases outside gene matches: 10. The CDR3 sequence is 15 residues long. In germline, CDR1 is SGHTA, CDR2 FQGTGA. CDR3 residues: CASSPIADRGAEAFF. In DNA, the CDR3 is TGTGCCAGCAGCCCCATAGCGGACAGGGGCGCTGAAGCTTTCTTT.

J is TRBJ2-1 and V is TRBV7-9; maybe TRBD2 (5 bases). This CDR3 spans 14 amino acids. V gave up 3 bases and J gave up 12 bases, with 18 bases separating them. Germline assignment: CDR1 SEHNR and CDR2 FQNEAQ (reference sequence). CDR3 amino acids: CASSFTPSGVRQFF. Written as DNA, the CDR3 is TGTGCCAGCAGCTTTACGCCGTCCGGGGTAAGGCAGTTCTTC.

This chain uses TRBV6-5 with TRBJ1-2, with D perhaps matching TRBD1 (6 bases). This CDR3 has 14 residues. Looked up from germline, CDR1 is MNHEY and CDR2 is SVGAGI. V dropped 5 bases and J dropped 5 bases, with 15 bases sitting between them. In DNA form, the CDR3 reads TGTGCCAGCAGTAGGGTCGGTACAGGGTATGGCTACACCTTC. Translation: CASSRVGTGYGYTF.

The table lists this clone with a few counts. The chain carries TRBV6-5 and TRBJ2-5, with D perhaps matching TRBD2 (5 bases). Germline values: CDR1 MNHEY, CDR2 SVGAGI. Trimming removed 7 bases at V and 5 bases at J, with 14 bases between. This CDR3 has 13 residues. In nucleotides, the CDR3 is TGTGCCAGCACCTCCAGGTCGGGGGAGACCCAGTACTTC. This sequence encodes CASTSRSGETQYF.